These 20 T cell receptor beta chains were sequenced from one sample in a study of OX40 agonist ivuxolimab in advanced cancers. Method: immunoSEQ multiplex PCR; TCRdb's copy keeps in-frame clones and lacks some. The table lists under 65,000 clones, nearly 90% of them singletons, with under 0.4% in the top ten. Specimen: CD4+ or CD8+ T cells sorted from blood, collected in a trial of the OX40 agonist ivuxolimab. Receptor source: an adult with an advanced solid tumor such as melanoma, head and neck, liver or kidney cancer.

The V and J genes are TRBV6-5 and TRBJ1-2, with a possible D match to TRBD1 (6 bases). The V gene's germline CDR1 is MNHEY and CDR2 SVGAGI. Trimming removed 5 bases at V and 7 bases at J, with 11 bases between. The CDR3 length is 12 residues. DNA of the CDR3: TGTGCCAGCAGTCCGGGGGGGCTTGGCTACACCTTC. As protein: CASSPGGLGYTF.

This clone appeared once. The chain uses TRBV19 and TRBJ2-3; 10 nucleotides agree with TRBD2. Germline CDR1 LNHDA, CDR2 SQIVND (reference sequence). V dropped 5 bases and J dropped 3; count of bases not matched to a gene: 8. The CDR3 is 16 residues long. CDR3 nucleotide sequence: TGTGCCAGTAGTTTCCAAGGACTAGCGGAAACAGATACGCAGTATTTT. Translation: CASSFQGLAETDTQYF.

This chain connects TRBV30 to TRBJ2-2; 11 bases agree with TRBD2. J was trimmed by 0 bases and V by 6 bases; bases with no gene match: 0. The CDR3 has 14 residues. Germline assignment: CDR1 GTSNPN and CDR2 SVGIG (reference sequence). DNA of the CDR3: TGTGCCTGTAGCGGGGGGGCGAACACCGGGGAGCTGTTTTTT. Translating it yields CACSGGANTGELFF.

The genes are TRBV7-9 and TRBJ2-1, with 10 nucleotides matching TRBD1. Germline V CDR1 and CDR2: SEHNR, FQNEAQ (reference sequence). The CDR3 totals 14 residues. Trimming cost V 3 bases and J 5 bases; bases outside gene matches: 1. The CDR3 here is CASSFGTGDNEQFF. Written as DNA, the CDR3 is TGTGCCAGCAGCTTCGGGACAGGGGACAATGAGCAGTTCTTC.

The chain uses TRBV13 and TRBJ2-6; D unclear. Trimming cost V 5 bases and J 0 bases, with 8 bases left between them. The CDR3 contains 15 residues. Per germline, CDR1 PRHDT and CDR2 FYEKMQ (reference sequence). DNA of the CDR3: TGTGCCAGCAGCCTCTCGGACTCTGGGGCCAACGTCCTGACTTTC. Its protein product is CASSLSDSGANVLTF.

This chain uses TRBV14 with TRBJ1-3, with D hard to call. The CDR3 runs 14 residues. Trimming shortened V by 3 bases and J by 5 bases, and 11 bases separated the two germline ends. The germline V gene has CDR1 SGHDN and CDR2 FVKESK. DNA for the CDR3: TGTGCCAGCAGCCAGGAGGTACGAAGAAACACCATATATTTT. This sequence encodes CASSQEVRRNTIYF.

For this clone: At one end the junction does not follow the germline gene, possibly because of a read error. In the same sample, other DNA sequences code for this CDR3. The V call is TRBV5-4, the J call TRBJ1-1, with D uncertain. This CDR3 contains 14 residues. In germline, CDR1 is SGHNT, CDR2 YYREEE (reference sequence). The CDR3 is CASSPLGAYTEAFF. CDR3 DNA: TGTGCCAGCAGCCCCCTAGGAGCGTACACTGAGGCTTTCTTT. Based on the CDR3 plus reference TRBV5-4 and TRBJ1-1, the full variable domain is ETGVTQSPTHLIKTRGQQVTLRCSSQSGHNTVSWYQQALGQGPQFIFQYYREEENGRGNFPPRFSGLQFPNYSSELNVNALELDDSALYLCASSPLGAYTEAFFGQGTRLTVV.

V usage is TRBV5-1 and J usage is TRBJ2-3, with a possible D match to TRBD1 (5 bases). Germline CDR1 and CDR2: SGHRS and YFSETQ. The CDR3 length is 14 residues. Deletions cut 2 bases from V and 4 bases from J, with 11 bases between. CDR3 DNA sequence: TGCGCCAGCAGCTTCGGCAGGGTAGCAGATACGCAGTATTTT. It codes for CASSFGRVADTQYF.

This chain uses TRBV7-9 with TRBJ2-7; no firm D call. The CDR3 totals 15 residues. Trimming took off 1 base at V and 6 bases at J, with 16 bases between the two ends. Per germline, CDR1 SEHNR and CDR2 FQNEAQ (reference sequence). CDR3 amino acids: CASSLGRAVVFEQYF. The CDR3 bases are TGTGCCAGCAGCTTAGGACGGGCAGTTGTTTTCGAGCAGTACTTC. Filled out from reference TRBV7-9 and TRBJ2-7, the complete variable domain reads DTGVSQNPRHKITKRGQNVTFRCDPISEHNRLYWYRQTLGQGPEFLTYFQNEAQLEKSRLLSDRFSAERPKGSFSTLEIQRTEQGDSAMYLCASSLGRAVVFEQYFGPGTRLTVT.

The V and J genes are TRBV7-3 and TRBJ2-1; 11 bases agree with TRBD2. V shed 1 base, J shed 6 bases, and the junction held 8 bases outside the gene matches. CDR3 length: 17 residues. CDR1 and CDR2 (germline): SGHTA, FQGTGA. CDR3 bases: TGTGCCAGCAGCTTAAGAACACTAGCGGGGGCCCCCAATGAGCAGTTCTTC. As protein: CASSLRTLAGAPNEQFF.

CDR3 nucleotides: TGTGCTATCTTGCGTCCTAGCGGCCTCTCCTACAATGAGCAGTTCTTC. It encodes CAILRPSGLSYNEQFF. The chain couples TRBV30 to TRBJ2-1; 7 nucleotides align to TRBD2. The CDR3 covers 16 residues. Germline V CDR1 and CDR2: GTSNPN, SVGIG (reference sequence).

The rearrangement joins TRBV7-2 to TRBJ1-5; D not certain. The CDR3 loop spans 14 amino acids. Trimming shortened V by 1 base and J by 4 bases, and 8 bases separated the two germline ends. Germline lookup yields CDR1 SGHTA and CDR2 FQGNSA. The CDR3 DNA reads as TGTGCCAGCAGCTTAGACGCAGGAAATCAGCCCCAGCATTTT. Translating it yields CASSLDAGNQPQHF.

The count of this clone is one. The chain combines TRBV13 with TRBJ2-1; D gene uncertain. The length of the CDR3 is 14 residues. Germline V gene lookup returns CDR1 PRHDT and CDR2 FYEKMQ (reference sequence). Between the trimmed V and J ends, which lost 4 bases and 1 base, there was a span of 8 bases. CDR3 region: CASSSRRSYNEQFF. DNA for the CDR3: TGTGCCAGCAGCTCCAGGAGATCCTACAATGAGCAGTTCTTC.

This clone was seen only a few times. The V gene is TRBV7-9, the J gene TRBJ2-7; D is undetermined. From germline, CDR1 is SEHNR and CDR2 FQNEAQ (reference sequence). The length of the CDR3 is 16 residues. V gave up 0 bases and J gave up 4 bases, with 16 bases separating them. In DNA form, the CDR3 reads TGTGCCAGCAGCTTAGCAGGTCCGTTCGGTAGATACGAGCAGTACTTC. Its protein product is CASSLAGPFGRYEQYF.

This clone was found a few times. The chain carries TRBV5-4 and TRBJ1-2, with no clear D. This CDR3 has 11 residues. V lost 10 bases and J 8 bases, leaving 15 bases between the germline ends. CDR1 and CDR2 (germline): SGHNT, YYREEE (reference sequence). The CDR3 here is CAAFGASGYTF. CDR3 sequence (DNA): TGTGCCGCGTTTGGCGCGTCGGGCTACACCTTC.

The chain links TRBV25-1 to TRBJ1-1; TRBD1 aligns across 7 bases. This CDR3 has 15 amino acids. The J segment lost 0 bases and the V segment lost 5 bases, leaving 6 bases of the junction unmatched. The germline gives CDR1 MGHDK, CDR2 SYGVNS. The DNA of the CDR3 is TGTGCCAGCAGTCGCAGGACAGGCATGAACACTGAAGCTTTCTTT. It is translated as CASSRRTGMNTEAFF.

This clone was counted a few times. The rearrangement uses TRBV5-4 and TRBJ2-5; tentative D call: TRBD1 (5 bases). This CDR3 is 13 amino acids long. Trimming took 4 bases from V and 5 from J, leaving 12 bases between them. Looked up from germline, CDR1 is SGHNT and CDR2 is YYREEE (reference sequence). CDR3 amino acids: CASSLKPGETQYF. The DNA for the CDR3 is TGTGCCAGCAGCCTAAAACCAGGGGAGACCCAGTACTTC.

This chain joins TRBV6-1 and TRBJ2-7; perhaps TRBD2 as D (6 bases). Germline lookup yields CDR1 MNHNS and CDR2 SASEGT. The CDR3 loop spans 14 amino acids. Trimming pared 1 base from V and 3 bases from J, leaving 10 bases between. The CDR3 loop reads CASSEVWGDYEQYF. As DNA, the CDR3 is TGTGCCAGCAGTGAAGTTTGGGGGGACTACGAGCAGTACTTC.

In nucleotides, the CDR3 is TGTGCCAGCAGCTTGGCCGCAGGGGGCTTAGAAAAACTGTTTTTT. Translating it yields CASSLAAGGLEKLFF. The rearrangement links TRBV5-4 to TRBJ1-4; TRBD1 aligns across 8 bases. Germline V gives CDR1 SGHNT, CDR2 YYREEE (reference sequence). Trimming cost V 0 bases and J 8 bases; bases outside gene matches: 6. This CDR3 is 15 amino acids long.

The V and J genes are TRBV28 and TRBJ1-2; D unclear. The V gene lost 7 bases and the J gene lost 7 bases, with 10 bases spanning the gap. Germline lookup yields CDR1 MDHEN and CDR2 SYDVKM. CDR3 length: 11 amino acids. CDR3 amino acids: CASTGTGGYTF. Written as DNA, the CDR3 is TGTGCCAGCACGGGAACCGGTGGCTACACCTTC.